One and the same sample provided the 15 T cell receptor beta chains below, sequenced in a study of cytomegalovirus exposure and HLA in healthy donors. Clones were read by immunoSEQ multiplex PCR, and TCRdb kept only the in-frame ones, dropping some. There are about 78,000 clones in the sample; 90% to 96% occur only once, and about 1.5% lies in the top ten. The sequenced sample consisted of PBMCs. Receptor source: a man aged 18 to 29 in good health and CMV-seropositive.

This chain connects TRBV7-9 to TRBJ2-7; 7 bases are a match to TRBD1. Germline V gene data show CDR1 as SEHNR and CDR2 as FQNEAQ (reference sequence). The V segment lost 8 bases and the J segment 2 bases; nucleotides outside the gene matches: 6. The CDR3 length is 13 residues. CDR3 residues: CASERDSAYEQYF. The CDR3 DNA reads as TGTGCCAGCGAAAGGGACAGCGCCTACGAGCAGTACTTC.

This rearrangement joins TRBV7-9 to TRBJ1-2; a possible D gene is TRBD1 (5 bases). V was pared by 2 bases and J by 7 bases, with 17 bases between. Looked up from germline, CDR1 is SEHNR and CDR2 is FQNEAQ (reference sequence). The CDR3 extends over 15 amino acids. This CDR3 reads CASSLTQGLTGGYTF. In nucleotides, the CDR3 is TGTGCCAGCAGCTTAACTCAGGGTCTGACGGGTGGCTACACCTTC.

This clone is a singleton in its sample. V usage is TRBV15 and J usage is TRBJ1-2, with D perhaps TRBD1 (5 bases). Per germline, CDR1 LNHNV and CDR2 YYDKDF (reference sequence). Trimming shortened V by 0 bases and J by 4 bases, and 15 bases separated the two germline ends. The length of the CDR3 is 16 residues. The CDR3 protein is CATSRDFTGDGYGYTF. In DNA form, the CDR3 reads TGTGCCACCAGCAGAGATTTTACGGGGGACGGCTATGGCTACACCTTC.

J is TRBJ2-3 and V is TRBV7-9; the D gene is possibly TRBD2 (5 bases). The V gene lost 5 bases and the J gene lost 4 bases, with 16 bases spanning the gap. This CDR3 has 15 residues. Germline values: CDR1 SEHNR, CDR2 FQNEAQ (reference sequence). In DNA, the CDR3 is TGTGCCAGCAGCCGAGCGGTCAGTGGGGCAGATACGCAGTATTTT. Protein product: CASSRAVSGADTQYF.

The CDR3 is CASSSSGTDTQYF. CDR3 DNA: TGTGCCAGCAGCTCTAGCGGCACAGATACGCAGTATTTT. The chain couples TRBV7-3 to TRBJ2-3, with D perhaps TRBD2 (6 bases). Germline V CDR1 and CDR2: SGHTA, FQGTGA. Between the trimmed V and J ends, which lost 4 bases and 1 base, there was a span of 6 bases. This CDR3 contains 13 residues.

This clone has a handful of counts. The chain combines TRBV28 with TRBJ2-7, with TRBD2 identical over 9 bases. The V and J ends lost 7 bases and 2 bases, in that order; junction bases with no gene match: 6. The CDR3 is 14 residues long. Germline-derived CDR1 and CDR2 are MDHEN and SYDVKM. The CDR3 loop is CASMVTSGTYEQYF. CDR3 nucleotides: TGTGCCAGCATGGTGACTAGCGGCACCTACGAGCAGTACTTC.

The V and J genes are TRBV4-1 and TRBJ1-3, with 8 bases identical to TRBD1. V trimming: 6 bases; J trimming: 8 bases; junction bases outside the gene matches: 21. Germline CDR1 reads MGHRA; CDR2 reads YSYEKL. The length of the CDR3 is 18 residues. The chain's CDR3 is CASRLRTGTGSSADTIYF. The CDR3 bases are TGCGCCAGCAGACTCAGGACAGGGACGGGCTCATCCGCGGACACCATATATTTT.

The rearrangement joins TRBV13 to TRBJ2-5; 8 bases map to TRBD1. The CDR3 has 15 amino acids. V trimming: 1 base; J trimming: 0 bases; junction bases outside the gene matches: 1. The germline CDR1 and CDR2 sequences are PRHDT and FYEKMQ (reference sequence). The CDR3 spells CASSLAGQDQETQYF. The CDR3 DNA is TGTGCCAGCAGCTTAGCGGGACAGGACCAAGAGACCCAGTACTTC.

This clone is a singleton in its sample. The chain links TRBV28 to TRBJ1-1; tentatively, D is TRBD1 (6 bases). The CDR3 consists of 14 residues. Trimming removed 5 bases from V and 1 base from J, with 11 bases in between. Germline assignment: CDR1 MDHEN and CDR2 SYDVKM. The CDR3 DNA reads TGTGCCAGCAGTCAATACAGGGAGAACACTGAAGCTTTCTTT. It codes for CASSQYRENTEAFF.

This clone was found a few times. The rearrangement uses TRBV6-5 and TRBJ1-2; 11 nucleotides agree with TRBD1. The CDR3 spans 13 residues. After removal of 5 bases from V and 9 bases from J, the junction contained 5 bases not matched to a gene. From germline, CDR1 is MNHEY and CDR2 SVGAGI. CDR3 sequence: CASSNGQGASYTF. The CDR3 coding sequence is TGTGCCAGCAGTAATGGACAGGGGGCTAGCTACACCTTC.

This chain uses TRBV6-1 with TRBJ1-5; a possible D gene is TRBD1 (5 bases). This CDR3 is built from 13 residues. Germline V gene sequence: CDR1 MNHNS, CDR2 SASEGT. The ends were cut back, 6 bases at V and 4 bases at J, with 10 bases in the middle. In nucleotides, the CDR3 is TGTGCCAGCAGCCCGACAGTAAATCAGCCCCAGCATTTT. It yields the protein CASSPTVNQPQHF.

The chain links TRBV28 to TRBJ2-7; D is possibly TRBD1 (5 bases). The ends were cut back, 6 bases at V and 3 bases at J, with 12 bases in the middle. Germline V gene lookup returns CDR1 MDHEN and CDR2 SYDVKM. The CDR3 runs 13 residues. The CDR3 DNA is TGTGCCAGCAGCTGGGGCCAATTCTACGAGCAGTACTTC. This translates into CASSWGQFYEQYF.

This chain uses TRBV7-2 with TRBJ1-2, with TRBD1 as a possible D gene (5 bases). Trimming removed 1 base from V and 2 bases from J, with 11 bases in between. Per the germline V gene, CDR1 is SGHTA and CDR2 is FQGNSA. The CDR3 totals 15 residues. This chain's CDR3 is CASSLVAGLNYGYTF. Here the CDR3 DNA reads TGTGCCAGCAGCTTAGTGGCAGGGCTAAACTATGGCTACACCTTC.

In DNA form, the CDR3 reads TGTGCCAGCAGCGACCGGACAGGGGGAACTGAAGCTTTCTTT. This translates into CASSDRTGGTEAFF. The chain couples TRBV9 to TRBJ1-1, with 10 nucleotides matching TRBD1. Germline V CDR1 and CDR2: SGDLS, YYNGEE. The CDR3 spans 14 residues. J gave up 5 bases and V 3 bases, and 4 bases lay outside the gene matches.

V and J are TRBV28 and TRBJ1-5; a possible D gene is TRBD1 (6 bases). Trimming took 7 bases from V and 4 from J, leaving 11 bases between them. Germline V gene data show CDR1 as MDHEN and CDR2 as SYDVKM. The CDR3 is 13 residues long. CDR3 bases: TGTGCCAGCAATCCCACAGGGAATCAGCCCCAGCATTTT. Translation gives CASNPTGNQPQHF.